Below, 30 T cell receptor beta chains from the same sample are listed, as sequenced in a study of CD8 T cells in ankylosing spondylitis. Overall study results and limits: One TCR beta motif, made up of roughly eight highly homologous variants, appeared characteristic of ankylosing spondylitis blood.

Via MiXCR, TCRdb re-called the 5' RACE reads, giving one row per CDR3 protein. The profile shows fewer than 500,000 distinct CDR3 sequences, 25% to 30% of them singletons. No antigen has been identified for these receptors. Sequencing was done on a sample of blood, either unsorted or a sorted T cell fraction (not recorded which). These TCRs come from a male donor with ankylosing spondylitis.

V and J are TRBV5-6 and TRBJ2-3; TRBD2 aligns across 7 bases. The CDR3 loop spans 16 amino acids. Germline V gives CDR1 SGHDT, CDR2 YYEEEE. After removal of 4 bases from V and 3 bases from J, the junction contained 11 bases not matched to a gene. CDR3 coding DNA: TGTGCCAGCAGCGAGGGGCTAGCGGTTCGGACAGATACGCAGTATTTT. Protein: CASSEGLAVRTDTQYF.

The chain uses TRBV7-9 and TRBJ1-2, with D uncertain. The germline V gene encodes CDR1 SEHNR and CDR2 FQNEAQ (reference sequence). The CDR3 sequence is 11 residues long. The V and J ends lost 11 bases and 4 bases respectively, with 11 bases between them. The CDR3 bases are TGTGCCTCAGGAGGCAGCTATGGCTACACCTTC. This translates into CASGGSYGYTF.

The chain combines TRBV30 with TRBJ1-4; 7 nucleotides match TRBD1. The CDR3 has 15 amino acids. Germline-derived CDR1 and CDR2 are GTSNPN and SVGIG (reference sequence). Trimming cost V 3 bases and J 4 bases; bases outside gene matches: 8. The CDR3 is CAWSETGQLNEKLFF. CDR3 nucleotides: TGTGCCTGGAGCGAAACGGGACAGCTTAATGAAAAACTGTTTTTT.

The V call is TRBV5-1, the J call TRBJ2-5, with TRBD1 matching 10 bases. Germline V CDR1 and CDR2: SGHRS, YFSETQ. V was pared by 4 bases and J by 4 bases, with 7 bases of the junction left unmatched. The CDR3 is made up of 15 amino acids. CDR3 residues: CASSLTRDRGETQYF. CDR3 nucleotides: TGCGCCAGCAGCCTTACCCGGGACAGGGGAGAGACCCAGTACTTC.

The chain uses TRBV5-1 and TRBJ1-2, with D hard to call. Trimming removed 0 bases from V and 7 bases from J, with 10 bases in between. There are 13 residues in the CDR3. The V gene's germline CDR1 is SGHRS and CDR2 YFSETQ. The CDR3 here is CASSLDVASGYTF. For the CDR3, the DNA is TGCGCCAGCAGCTTGGACGTGGCTAGTGGCTACACCTTC.

The chain uses TRBV12-3 or TRBV12-4 and TRBJ2-1, with TRBD2 matching over 11 bases. Unmatched junction bases numbered 5, after V lost 6 bases and J lost 4 bases. The CDR3 has 15 amino acids. CDR3: CASRRGTSGYNEQFF. In DNA, the CDR3 is TGTGCCAGCAGACGTGGGACTAGCGGTTACAATGAGCAGTTCTTC.

The rearrangement uses TRBV5-5 and TRBJ1-5; 8 bases match TRBD1. Germline V CDR1 and CDR2: SGHKS, YYEKEE (reference sequence). V shed 5 bases, J shed 7 bases, and the junction held 5 bases outside the gene matches. The CDR3 is 13 amino acids. The CDR3 bases are TGTGCCAGCAGTGCAGGGGGCGAACAGCCCCAGCATTTT. Amino acids: CASSAGGEQPQHF.

This clonotype was seen ten or more times. The rearrangement uses TRBV12-3 or TRBV12-4 and TRBJ2-7; a possible D gene is TRBD1 (6 bases). V lost 3 bases and J lost 7, with 13 bases in between. The CDR3 is 13 amino acids. CDR3 protein: CASSLTGSGEQYV. In DNA form, the CDR3 reads TGTGCCAGCAGTTTGACAGGTTCAGGGGAGCAGTACGTC.

This clonotype has more than one count but fewer than ten. The V gene is TRBV12-3 or TRBV12-4, the J gene TRBJ2-1, with 7 nucleotides matching TRBD1. CDR3 length: 15 amino acids. Trimming took 5 bases from V and 0 from J; bases not matched to a gene: 4. CDR3: CASSTGQSSYNEQFF. In nucleotides, the CDR3 is TGTGCCAGCAGTACGGGACAGAGCTCCTACAATGAGCAGTTCTTC.

This clonotype has just a few counts. This chain uses TRBV5-1 with TRBJ2-2; D remains ambiguous. Trimming shortened V by 2 bases and J by 3 bases, and 5 bases separated the two germline ends. Germline V CDR1 and CDR2: SGHRS, YFSETQ. The CDR3 has 13 residues. CDR3 sequence: CASSFQYTGELFF. The CDR3 DNA reads TGCGCCAGCAGCTTTCAGTACACCGGGGAGCTGTTTTTT.

The rearrangement joins TRBV15 to TRBJ2-2; D unclear. Looked up from germline, CDR1 is LNHNV and CDR2 is YYDKDF (reference sequence). V was cut by 0 bases and J by 6 bases, with 8 bases left in between. The CDR3 has 14 residues. As DNA, the CDR3 is TGTGCCACCAGCAGAGATGGAAGTTCCGGGGAGCTGTTTTTT. It yields the protein CATSRDGSSGELFF.

The chain combines TRBV19 with TRBJ2-5; D uncertain. With 3 bases removed from V and 3 bases from J, the gap between germline ends came to 8 bases. Germline lookup yields CDR1 LNHDA and CDR2 SQIVND (reference sequence). The CDR3 loop spans 13 amino acids. For the CDR3, the DNA is TGTGCCAGTAGTATGGGAAGGAAAGAGACCCAGTACTTC. It translates to CASSMGRKETQYF.

This chain uses TRBV29-1 with TRBJ2-1; TRBD1 matches at 10 bases. V was pared by 7 bases and J by 4 bases, with 1 base of the junction left unmatched. This CDR3 is built from 12 residues. Germline V gene data show CDR1 as SQVTM and CDR2 as ANQGSEA. For the CDR3, the DNA is TGCAGCGGGGGACAGGGGTACAATGAGCAGTTCTTC. It encodes CSGGQGYNEQFF.

There are a few counts of this clonotype. The V call is TRBV5-1, the J call TRBJ2-3; no clear D. Germline V gene data show CDR1 as SGHRS and CDR2 as YFSETQ. The CDR3 extends over 13 amino acids. V lost 4 bases, J lost 6 bases, and 12 bases lay in between. CDR3 nucleotides: TGCGCCAGCAGCGTGAGACGATCGGATACGCAGTATTTT. Translation: CASSVRRSDTQYF.

This clonotype was counted a few times. The V and J genes are TRBV3-1 and TRBJ2-5; maybe TRBD1 (6 bases). The CDR3 extends over 14 amino acids. CDR1 and CDR2 (germline): LGHDT, YNNKEL (reference sequence). Trimming stripped 4 bases from V and 5 bases from J, with 14 bases between. This chain's CDR3 is CASSPTGQPETQYF. The DNA for the CDR3 is TGTGCCAGCAGCCCAACAGGACAGCCGGAGACCCAGTACTTC.

The chain uses TRBV11-3 and TRBJ2-2; D is possibly TRBD2 (5 bases). Trimming removed 5 bases from V and 6 bases from J, with 10 bases in between. There are 13 residues in the CDR3. Germline V CDR1 and CDR2: SGHNT, YENEEA. As DNA, the CDR3 is TGTGCCAGCAGCGAAGTAGCGTCCGGGGAGCTGTTTTTT. It specifies CASSEVASGELFF.

The chain has TRBV24-1 and TRBJ2-7, with D perhaps matching TRBD1 or TRBD2 (5 bases each). There are 12 residues in the CDR3. The V end lost 4 bases, the J end lost 6 bases, and 9 bases lay between the germline ends. Germline lookup yields CDR1 KGHDR and CDR2 SFDVKD. The CDR3 sequence is CATSESGTEQYF. The DNA for the CDR3 is TGTGCCACCAGTGAATCCGGGACCGAGCAGTACTTC.

The chain carries TRBV7-9 and TRBJ2-1, with D perhaps TRBD2 (5 bases). The CDR3 spans 15 residues. Deletions cut 2 bases from V and 9 bases from J, with 17 bases between. CDR1 is SEHNR and CDR2 is FQNEAQ in the germline V gene (reference sequence). CDR3 in DNA: TGTGCCAGCAGCTTACTTCTTAGCGACCATGGTGAGCAGTTCTTC. This sequence encodes CASSLLLSDHGEQFF.

This clonotype came up a few times. V and J are TRBV4-1 and TRBJ1-5; 7 bases agree with TRBD1. Germline V gene lookup returns CDR1 MGHRA and CDR2 YSYEKL. After removal of 3 bases from V and 4 bases from J, the junction contained 9 bases not matched to a gene. This CDR3 comprises 16 residues. The CDR3 DNA reads TGCGCCAGCAGCCACCTGGGGGACAGCAAAAATCAGCCCCAGCATTTT. Amino acid sequence: CASSHLGDSKNQPQHF.

The J gene is TRBJ2-1, the V gene TRBV20-1; D remains ambiguous. CDR1 and CDR2 from the germline V gene are DFQATT and SNEGSKA (reference sequence). The V and J ends lost 3 bases and 0 bases respectively, with 9 bases between them. The CDR3 is made up of 14 amino acids. The CDR3 region has the DNA TGCAGTGCTAGTCCAGCGAGCTCCTACAATGAGCAGTTCTTC. The encoded protein is CSASPASSYNEQFF.

This chain links TRBV12-2 with TRBJ2-1; TRBD2 reflects the table's D call only, with no check against the DNA. TRBV12-2 corresponds to a pseudogene. This CDR3 contains 16 residues. The CDR3 coding sequence is TGTGCAAGTCGCTTCCGGACTAGCGGGCCTTACAATGAGCAGTTCTTC. Translated, it gives CASRFRTSGPYNEQFF.

The V and J genes are TRBV20-1 and TRBJ2-3; TRBD2 matches at 9 bases. The germline gives CDR1 DFQATT, CDR2 SNEGSKA (reference sequence). CDR3 length equals 18 residues. With 6 bases clipped from V and 1 base from J, the junction kept 17 bases outside the gene matches. In nucleotides, the CDR3 is TGCAGTGCGATCCCTAGCGGGGAATATATACAGCGCACAGATACGCAGTATTTT. Its translation: CSAIPSGEYIQRTDTQYF.

V gene TRBV5-4 combines with J gene TRBJ1-2; a weak D match, TRBD1 (5 bases). This CDR3 is built from 14 residues. Germline CDR1 SGHNT, CDR2 YYREEE (reference sequence). V lost 4 bases and J 5 bases, leaving 15 bases between the germline ends. The CDR3 region has the DNA TGTGCCAGCAGCCCTCAGGACGGACAATATGGCTACACCTTC. This codes for CASSPQDGQYGYTF.

The rearrangement joins TRBV2 to TRBJ2-3; tentative D call: TRBD2 (6 bases). This CDR3 is built from 12 residues. Germline-derived CDR1 and CDR2 are SNHLY and FYNNEI. Trimming took off 7 bases at V and 5 bases at J, with 10 bases between the two ends. CDR3 sequence: CASNGGVDTQYF. CDR3 in DNA: TGTGCCAGCAACGGGGGAGTAGATACGCAGTATTTT.

The CDR3 DNA reads TGTGCCAGCAGCCAACGACAGGGGGCGCGTGAAAAACTGTTTTTT. Translation: CASSQRQGAREKLFF. The chain carries TRBV3-1 and TRBJ1-4, with TRBD1 matching 10 bases. V lost 2 bases, J lost 7 bases, and 4 bases stayed unmatched. The CDR3 is 15 amino acids. The germline V gene has CDR1 LGHDT and CDR2 YNNKEL (reference sequence).

V gene TRBV7-8 combines with J gene TRBJ2-7, with TRBD2 matching over 12 bases. Trimming at V came to 6 bases and at J to 3 bases, leaving 3 bases not matched to a gene. Germline-derived CDR1 and CDR2 are SGHVS and FQNEAQ. This CDR3 region has 14 residues. The CDR3 region has the DNA TGTGCCAGCAGGAGGACTAGCGGGGACTACGAGCAGTACTTC. As protein: CASRRTSGDYEQYF. Filled out from reference TRBV7-8 and TRBJ2-7, the complete variable domain reads GAGVSQSPRYKVAKRGQDVALRCDPISGHVSLFWYQQALGQGPEFLTYFQNEAQLDKSGLPSDRFFAERPEGSVSTLKIQRTQQEDSAVYLCASRRTSGDYEQYFGPGTRLTVT.

This chain links TRBV20-1 with TRBJ1-1, with D tentatively TRBD1 (5 bases). Germline V gives CDR1 DFQATT, CDR2 SNEGSKA (reference sequence). The CDR3 has 13 amino acids. Trimming took off 1 base at V and 3 bases at J, with 9 bases between the two ends. CDR3 region: CSARGGRYTEAFF. The CDR3 DNA sequence: TGCAGTGCTAGAGGGGGCAGGTACACTGAAGCTTTCTTT.

The V gene is TRBV3-1, the J gene TRBJ1-1; no definite D call. In germline, CDR1 is LGHDT, CDR2 YNNKEL (reference sequence). The CDR3 totals 16 residues. V shed 7 bases and J shed 4 bases, with 22 bases lying between them. The CDR3 reads CASTPYEDGGTTEAFF. The DNA of the CDR3 is TGTGCCAGCACCCCATACGAGGACGGAGGAACCACTGAAGCTTTCTTT.

The V gene is TRBV11-2, the J gene TRBJ1-2; D unresolved. The germline V gene encodes CDR1 SGHAT and CDR2 FQNNGV. This CDR3 region has 12 residues. V was cut by 4 bases and J by 7 bases, with 10 bases left in between. CDR3 amino acids: CASSSAWGGYTF. The CDR3 DNA reads as TGTGCCAGCAGCTCAGCCTGGGGTGGCTACACCTTC.

V and J are TRBV4-2 and TRBJ2-1; D might be TRBD1 or TRBD2, each matching 5 bases. V was trimmed by 0 bases and J by 10 bases, leaving 19 bases between them. Germline V gene data show CDR1 as LGHNA and CDR2 as YNFKEQ. This CDR3 has 16 amino acids. The CDR3 DNA reads TGTGCCAGCAGCCAAGAGGCCGGGACCACGAGGGCAGAGCAGTTCTTC. The encoded protein is CASSQEAGTTRAEQFF.